The 20 T cell receptor beta chains below come from one sample, sequenced in a study of blood T cell repertoires in COVID-19. Method: immunoSEQ multiplex PCR; TCRdb's copy keeps in-frame clones and lacks some. The table records some 270,000 clones, 89% of them present only once. Sequenced sample: PBMCs or T cells enriched from blood (not recorded which). All receptors derive from a woman aged 40 to 50 who had recovered from COVID-19.

The chain links TRBV9 to TRBJ2-1; TRBD2 matches 8 bases. Germline trimming cut 3 bases from V and 3 bases from J; bases unmatched to any gene: 11. Germline V gene lookup returns CDR1 SGDLS and CDR2 YYNGEE. The CDR3 is 17 residues long. The CDR3 region is CASSEALPGGGYNEQFF. The CDR3 bases are TGTGCCAGCAGCGAGGCCCTCCCGGGGGGGGGCTACAATGAGCAGTTCTTC.

In DNA form, the CDR3 reads TGCGCCAGCAAAGACTTAAGACAGGCCAATCAGCCCCAGCATTTT. It encodes CASKDLRQANQPQHF. J is TRBJ1-5 and V is TRBV10-2, with a possible D match to TRBD1 (6 bases). The CDR3 runs to 15 residues. CDR1 is WSHSY, CDR2 SAAADI, per germline. Trimming shortened V by 7 bases and J by 3 bases, and 16 bases separated the two germline ends.

The chain recombines TRBV30 with TRBJ1-5; TRBD1 matches 11 bases. Germline trimming cut 1 base from V and 6 bases from J; bases unmatched to any gene: 11. The CDR3 contains 17 residues. Germline V gene data show CDR1 as GTSNPN and CDR2 as SVGIG (reference sequence). The DNA of the CDR3 is TGTGCCTGGAGTGCACGGACAGGGGGCGTTTTGATTCAGCCCCAGCATTTT. It translates to CAWSARTGGVLIQPQHF. The whole variable domain, filled in from reference TRBV30 and TRBJ1-5, reads SQTIHQWPATLVQPVGSPLSLECTVEGTSNPNLYWYRQAAGRGLQLLFYSVGIGQISSEVPQNLSASRPQDRQFILSSKKLLLSDSGFYLCAWSARTGGVLIQPQHFGDGTRLSIL.

This clone showed up just once. V gene TRBV9 combines with J gene TRBJ2-7; 7 bases fit TRBD2. Per the germline V gene, CDR1 is SGDLS and CDR2 is YYNGEE. This CDR3 is 15 amino acids long. The V and J ends lost 3 bases and 6 bases, in that order; junction bases with no gene match: 12. CDR3 in DNA: TGTGCCAGCAGCGAACAGACGGGACTAACTAGCGAGCAGTACTTC. The encoded protein is CASSEQTGLTSEQYF.

The rearrangement uses TRBV30 and TRBJ1-3; TRBD1 aligns across 9 bases. Looked up from germline, CDR1 is GTSNPN and CDR2 is SVGIG (reference sequence). The CDR3 is 14 residues long. V shed 6 bases, J shed 0 bases, and the junction held 3 bases outside the gene matches. Written as DNA, the CDR3 is TGTGCCTGTGACAGGGGGACCTCTGGAAACACCATATATTTT. It is translated as CACDRGTSGNTIYF.

This chain uses TRBV29-1 with TRBJ2-7; TRBD1 matches at 9 bases. Germline lookup yields CDR1 SQVTM and CDR2 ANQGSEA. This CDR3 spans 15 amino acids. Trimming cost V 7 bases and J 0 bases; bases outside gene matches: 10. CDR3 nucleotide sequence: TGCAGCGCGTTACCCGGGACAGGGAACTCCTACGAGCAGTACTTC. Translated: CSALPGTGNSYEQYF.

Worth noting for this clone: Germline is not matched at one junction end, which may reflect a read error. The CDR3 sequence is CASSLGTGVTYEQYF. In DNA form, the CDR3 reads TGTGCTAGCAGCTTAGGGACAGGGGTAACCTACGAGCAGTACTTC. The rearrangement links TRBV7-7 to TRBJ2-7; 10 nucleotides match TRBD1. Germline V CDR1 and CDR2: SSHAT, FNYEAQ (reference sequence). The CDR3 covers 15 residues.

V gene TRBV2 combines with J gene TRBJ1-6; the match to TRBD1 covers 11 bases. Losses at the gene ends were 7 bases for V and 10 bases for J; bases not matched to a gene: 9. The CDR3 consists of 15 residues. The germline CDR1 and CDR2 sequences are SNHLY and FYNNEI. The CDR3 nucleotides read TGTGCCAGCACTCGAAGGGGGACAGGGGGATCACCCCTCCACTTT. Its translation is CASTRRGTGGSPLHF.

The V call is TRBV7-3, the J call TRBJ1-1, with D unclear. The CDR3 runs 13 residues. Deletions cut 3 bases from V and 5 bases from J, with 10 bases between. Germline values: CDR1 SGHTA, CDR2 FQGTGA. CDR3 protein: CASSLIERTEAFF. The CDR3 DNA reads TGTGCCAGCAGCTTGATAGAGCGAACTGAAGCTTTCTTT. Based on the CDR3 plus reference TRBV7-3 and TRBJ1-1, the full variable domain is GAGVSQTPSNKVTEKGKYVELRCDPISGHTALYWYRQSLGQGPEFLIYFQGTGAADDSGLPNDRFFAVRPEGSVSTLKIQRTERGDSAVYLCASSLIERTEAFFGQGTRLTVV.

Regarding this clone: Other DNA sequences from this sample encode an identical CDR3 as well. This chain joins TRBV2 and TRBJ2-1; 9 bases align to TRBD2. Germline values: CDR1 SNHLY, CDR2 FYNNEI. Trimming removed 4 bases from V and 4 bases from J; junction bases left unmatched: 2. The CDR3 totals 14 residues. The CDR3 reads CASSVTSGYNEQFF. The CDR3 region has the DNA TGTGCCAGCAGTGTTACTAGCGGGTACAATGAGCAGTTCTTC.

The V call is TRBV2, the J call TRBJ2-5; 9 nucleotides match TRBD1. Trimming at V came to 5 bases and at J to 4 bases, leaving 8 bases not matched to a gene. The germline gives CDR1 SNHLY, CDR2 FYNNEI. The CDR3 spans 15 residues. CDR3 region: CASSQQGAMGETQYF. The CDR3, as DNA: TGTGCCAGCAGTCAACAGGGGGCGATGGGAGAGACCCAGTACTTC.

CDR3 in DNA: TGTGCCAGCTCACCACCGAGGGGGGGTAACACTGAAGCTTTCTTT. It is translated as CASSPPRGGNTEAFF. The J gene is TRBJ1-1, the V gene TRBV18, with D possibly matching TRBD1 (6 bases). The CDR3 extends over 15 amino acids. Germline values: CDR1 KGHSH, CDR2 LQKENI. V lost 0 bases to trimming and J lost 2 bases, with 10 bases between them.

V and J are TRBV5-4 and TRBJ1-6; a weak D match, TRBD1 (5 bases). V lost 4 bases, J lost 7 bases, and 15 bases lay in between. The germline V gene encodes CDR1 SGHNT and CDR2 YYREEE (reference sequence). The CDR3 loop spans 15 amino acids. The CDR3 DNA sequence: TGTGCCAGCAGCCCGAAAGGAGGGACCAATTCACCCCTCCACTTT. Translation: CASSPKGGTNSPLHF.

The rearrangement joins TRBV11-2 to TRBJ2-6, with TRBD1 matching over 11 bases. J gave up 4 bases and V 4 bases, and 12 bases lay outside the gene matches. CDR1 SGHAT and CDR2 FQNNGV come from the germline V gene. This CDR3 spans 19 amino acids. The CDR3 DNA sequence: TGTGCCAGCAGCTCCCGCCGCGGGACAGGGGGTTGGGGGGCCAACGTCCTGACTTTC. This codes for CASSSRRGTGGWGANVLTF.

The V gene is TRBV12-3 or TRBV12-4, the J gene TRBJ1-3, with TRBD1 as a possible D gene (5 bases). The CDR3 covers 13 residues. Between the trimmed V and J ends, which lost 7 bases and 8 bases, there was a span of 15 bases. The CDR3 spells CASTLGAVDTIYF. For the CDR3, the DNA is TGTGCCAGCACCTTAGGGGCAGTCGACACCATATATTTT.

The V gene is TRBV2, the J gene TRBJ1-1; D not resolved. This CDR3 has 12 residues. The germline CDR1 and CDR2 sequences are SNHLY and FYNNEI. With 6 bases removed from V and 1 base from J, the gap between germline ends came to 6 bases. The CDR3 nucleotides read TGTGCCAGCAGAGTCGGGAACACTGAAGCTTTCTTT. Residues: CASRVGNTEAFF.

V is TRBV6-5 and J is TRBJ1-5, with D unclear. V was clipped by 0 bases and J by 5 bases, with 14 bases between them. There are 16 residues in the CDR3. Per the germline V gene, CDR1 is MNHEY and CDR2 is SVGAGI. The CDR3 nucleotides read TGTGCCAGCAGTTACTCTTCGAGTGTGTTGGATCAGCCCCAGCATTTT. It specifies CASSYSSSVLDQPQHF.

The gene calls are TRBV9 and TRBJ1-3; no firm D call. V dropped 0 bases and J dropped 0 bases, with 13 bases sitting between them. Germline loops: CDR1 SGDLS, CDR2 YYNGEE. The length of the CDR3 is 17 residues. The CDR3 loop reads CASSVEGALTSGNTIYF. The CDR3 DNA reads TGTGCCAGCAGCGTAGAAGGAGCCTTAACCTCTGGAAACACCATATATTTT.

The chain recombines TRBV7-9 with TRBJ1-1; 7 bases align to TRBD1. With 5 bases clipped from V and 1 base from J, the junction kept 7 bases outside the gene matches. The CDR3 totals 15 residues. Germline V gene lookup returns CDR1 SEHNR and CDR2 FQNEAQ (reference sequence). This chain's CDR3 is CASSRPGTENTEAFF. CDR3 DNA: TGTGCCAGCAGCCGCCCCGGGACAGAGAACACTGAAGCTTTCTTT.

This chain connects TRBV30 to TRBJ2-7, with TRBD1 as a possible D gene (6 bases). This CDR3 is 14 amino acids long. The germline V gene has CDR1 GTSNPN and CDR2 SVGIG (reference sequence). The V end lost 0 bases, the J end lost 2 bases, and 11 bases lay between the germline ends. CDR3 in amino acids: CAWSVGPGAYEQYF. The CDR3 DNA reads TGTGCCTGGAGTGTAGGCCCAGGGGCCTACGAGCAGTACTTC.